The clone carrying this T cell receptor (beta chain) has a handful of counts. Antigen specificity is unknown. At least 6 million PBMCs were isolated per sample. This specimen belongs to a study of blood T cells in healthy people across ages. Study-level points and caveats: Per million T cells, TCR beta diversity dropped roughly linearly as age increased. Any changes in expanded clonotypes were possibly confounded, as donor CMV status remained unknown.

The second PCR ran about 6 to 12 cycles with a sample-barcoded 5' primer and J-beta primers. A tag from a template-switch adaptor with 12 random nucleotides marked each cDNA molecule. Using its own MiXCR run on the 5' RACE reads, TCRdb lists one record per CDR3 protein. The data show 1.5 million to 2 million distinct CDR3 sequences, around half seen once. The TCR was taken from a woman aged 35 to 49 in good health. The sequencing input was blood.

The CDR3 DNA follows: TGCAGTGCTAGGGGTGGGGGAGGGATCAATCAGCCCCAGCATTTT. Protein sequence: CSARGGGGINQPQHF. The chain employs TRBV20-1 and TRBJ1-5, with a possible D match to TRBD1 (5 bases). The germline V gene encodes CDR1 DFQATT and CDR2 SNEGSKA (reference sequence). The CDR3 length is 15 residues. V dropped 3 bases and J dropped 3 bases, with 15 bases sitting between them.